The clone carrying this T cell receptor (beta chain) has more than one count but fewer than ten. The antigen remains unidentified. The sample comes from a study of T cells after yellow fever vaccination. The wider study: Low-cell-number fractions were prepared with SMART-Seq v4 Ultra Low Input.

Broader study findings: CD4 and CD8 compartments shared a small share of clonotypes, likely from convergent recombination. Detected again after the booster were most primary-vaccination clones, at 96% CD4 and 88% CD8.

The V and J ends lost 3 bases and 10 bases respectively, with 12 bases between them. The CDR3 is 13 amino acids. TCRdb processed the 5' RACE reads anew with MiXCR; each CDR3 protein has one entry. The sample contains 300,000 to 350,000 distinct CDR3 sequences, 3.5% to 5% of which appear only once. The receptor was isolated from a man between 18 and 29 years old who received the YFV17D yellow fever vaccine. The sequencing used PBMCs, collected 15 days after the yellow fever booster vaccination. The V and J genes are TRBV12-3 or TRBV12-4 and TRBJ1-4; D remains unclear. This chain's CDR3 is CASSFSGEGKLFF. As DNA, the CDR3 is TGTGCCAGCAGTTTCTCCGGGGAGGGAAAACTGTTTTTT.